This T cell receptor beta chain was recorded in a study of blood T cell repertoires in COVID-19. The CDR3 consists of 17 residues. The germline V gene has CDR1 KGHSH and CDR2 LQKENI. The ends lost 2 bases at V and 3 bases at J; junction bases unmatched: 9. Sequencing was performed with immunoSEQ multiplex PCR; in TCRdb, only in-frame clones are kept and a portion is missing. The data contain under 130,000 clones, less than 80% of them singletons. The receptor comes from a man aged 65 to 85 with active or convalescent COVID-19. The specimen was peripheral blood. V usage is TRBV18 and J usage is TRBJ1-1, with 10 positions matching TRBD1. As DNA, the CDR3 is TGTGCCAGCTCACCAGACAGGGGGCGGATTCTGGACACTGAAGCTTTCTTT. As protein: CASSPDRGRILDTEAFF.